Each of the 30 T cell receptor beta chains below was sequenced from the same sample in a study of long-term antiretroviral therapy in people with HIV. At the survey level, the v3.0 immunoSEQ assay was run. Assay: immunoSEQ multiplex PCR; the TCRdb copy retains only in-frame clones and omits some. The sample has over 25,000 clones; approximately 88% are singletons. The sequencing used unsorted PBMCs, collected roughly 2.7 years after starting antiretroviral therapy. Source of these receptors: a man aged 25 to 40 with HIV.

This clone was detected a few times. V is TRBV29-1 and J is TRBJ2-7; D unclear. Looked up from germline, CDR1 is SQVTM and CDR2 is ANQGSEA. Trimming pared 5 bases from V and 2 bases from J, leaving 7 bases between. This CDR3 spans 11 amino acids. This CDR3 is CSVFAAYEQYF. CDR3 nucleotide sequence: TGCAGCGTTTTCGCAGCCTACGAGCAGTACTTC.

This chain joins TRBV5-6 and TRBJ1-3, with TRBD1 matching 8 bases. V lost 4 bases and J lost 4; bases outside the gene matches: 13. The CDR3 contains 17 residues. CDR1 is SGHDT, CDR2 YYEEEE, per germline. The CDR3 loop reads CASSPFPGTGVGNTIYF. CDR3 DNA sequence: TGTGCCAGCAGCCCCTTCCCCGGGACAGGTGTGGGAAACACCATATATTTT.

This clone was counted once. As DNA, the CDR3 is TGTGCCAGCCGAGTGGGCGAAGCTTTCTTT. This sequence encodes CASRVGEAFF. V is TRBV7-6 and J is TRBJ1-1, with D uncertain. CDR1 is SGHVS and CDR2 is FNYEAQ in the germline V gene. This CDR3 contains 10 residues. Trimming took off 8 bases at V and 8 bases at J, with 9 bases between the two ends. Full variable domain (remainder filled in from reference TRBV7-6 and TRBJ1-1): GAGVSQSPRYKVTKRGQDVALRCDPISGHVSLYWYRQALGQGPEFLTYFNYEAQQDKSGLPNDRFSAERPEGSISTLTIQRTEQRDSAMYRCASRVGEAFFGQGTRLTVV.

This chain connects TRBV10-3 to TRBJ1-2; 11 nucleotides align to TRBD1. The CDR3 length is 16 residues. With V trimmed by 4 bases and J by 7 bases, 11 bases remained unmatched. Germline assignment: CDR1 ENHRY and CDR2 SYGVKD. The CDR3 sequence: CAISGGTGGGFLGYTF. The CDR3 nucleotides are TGTGCCATCAGTGGGGGGACAGGGGGTGGCTTCCTTGGCTACACCTTC.

DNA for the CDR3: TGTGCCAGCTCACCACAGTTGGGGGGGTCCTACAATGAGCAGTTCTTC. Translated: CASSPQLGGSYNEQFF. The chain is built from TRBV18 and TRBJ2-1, with TRBD2 identical over 7 bases. The length of the CDR3 is 16 residues. CDR1 is KGHSH, CDR2 LQKENI, per germline. Trimming at V came to 1 base and at J to 1 base, leaving 4 bases not matched to a gene.

The CDR3 here is CASSAFNTDTQYF. CDR3 DNA sequence: TGTGCCAGCAGTGCGTTCAACACAGATACGCAGTATTTT. The rearrangement uses TRBV2 and TRBJ2-3; the D is unclear. Germline loops: CDR1 SNHLY, CDR2 FYNNEI. The CDR3 consists of 13 residues. The V gene lost 4 bases and the J gene lost 2 bases, with 7 bases spanning the gap.

The chain uses TRBV7-8 and TRBJ1-5; the D gene is possibly TRBD1 (6 bases). The CDR3 runs 17 residues. V dropped 1 base and J dropped 0 bases, with 13 bases sitting between them. CDR1 and CDR2 (germline): SGHVS, FQNEAQ. CDR3 in DNA: TGTGCCAGCAGCTTAGATCCCCGGACAGTTAGCAATCAGCCCCAGCATTTT. It codes for CASSLDPRTVSNQPQHF.

This clone was seen only once. The rearrangement uses TRBV6-1 and TRBJ1-2; D unresolved. The CDR3 totals 10 residues. V was pared by 6 bases and J by 3 bases, with 2 bases between. CDR1 and CDR2 (germline): MNHNS, SASEGT. Here the CDR3 DNA reads TGTGCCAGCAGCCACTATGGCTACACCTTC. Protein product: CASSHYGYTF.

The chain is built from TRBV25-1 and TRBJ2-5, with D tentatively TRBD2 (6 bases). The CDR3 totals 14 residues. Per germline, CDR1 MGHDK and CDR2 SYGVNS. V gave up 6 bases and J gave up 2 bases, with 13 bases separating them. The CDR3 DNA sequence: TGTGCCAGCAGGGGGGTGGGACTGCAAGAGACCCAGTACTTC. Its protein product is CASRGVGLQETQYF.

The chain employs TRBV5-4 and TRBJ2-3; 8 bases map to TRBD2. Germline V gene lookup returns CDR1 SGHNT and CDR2 YYREEE (reference sequence). The CDR3 has 16 amino acids. The V gene end was trimmed by 4 bases and the J gene end by 5 bases; junction bases not matched to a gene: 12. The CDR3 spells CASSQWASGGRDTQYF. The CDR3, as DNA: TGTGCCAGCAGCCAATGGGCCAGCGGGGGCCGAGATACGCAGTATTTT. Supplemented by reference TRBV5-4 and TRBJ2-3, the full variable domain reads ETGVTQSPTHLIKTRGQQVTLRCSSQSGHNTVSWYQQALGQGPQFIFQYYREEENGRGNFPPRFSGLQFPNYSSELNVNALELDDSALYLCASSQWASGGRDTQYFGPGTRLTVL.

The genes are TRBV11-2 and TRBJ1-5, with 7 bases identical to TRBD1. J was trimmed by 7 bases and V by 4 bases; bases with no gene match: 10. This CDR3 has 15 residues. Looked up from germline, CDR1 is SGHAT and CDR2 is FQNNGV. CDR3 residues: CASSSLQGVGQPQHF. CDR3 DNA sequence: TGTGCCAGCAGCTCCCTTCAGGGGGTAGGACAGCCCCAGCATTTT.

This clone was seen a handful of times. The rearrangement links TRBV25-1 to TRBJ1-2, with unresolved D. The CDR3 spans 13 residues. The V and J ends lost 2 bases and 6 bases respectively, with 10 bases between them. Germline assignment: CDR1 MGHDK and CDR2 SYGVNS. CDR3 in amino acids: CASSERGLDGYTF. In nucleotides, the CDR3 is TGTGCCAGCAGTGAAAGAGGGCTGGATGGCTACACCTTC.

The V gene is TRBV6-1, the J gene TRBJ2-1; possibly TRBD1 or TRBD2 for D (5 bases each). The germline gives CDR1 MNHNS, CDR2 SASEGT. The CDR3 spans 14 residues. Trimming removed 2 bases from V and 11 bases from J, with 16 bases in between. The CDR3, as DNA: TGTGCCAGCAGTGAACAGTACGGGGCAGGGAAGCAGTTCTTC. Amino acid sequence: CASSEQYGAGKQFF.

V usage is TRBV5-1 and J usage is TRBJ1-5; D is unclear. The CDR3 spans 15 residues. The ends were cut back, 0 bases at V and 0 bases at J, with 7 bases in the middle. Germline loops: CDR1 SGHRS, CDR2 YFSETQ. CDR3 sequence (DNA): TGCGCCAGCAGCTTGGCCAGCGGTAGCAATCAGCCCCAGCATTTT. Amino acids: CASSLASGSNQPQHF. The complete variable domain, with remaining parts taken from reference TRBV5-1 and TRBJ1-5, reads KAGVTQTPRYLIKTRGQQVTLSCSPISGHRSVSWYQQTPGQGLQFLFEYFSETQRNKGNFPGRFSGRQFSNSRSEMNVSTLELGDSALYLCASSLASGSNQPQHFGDGTRLSIL.

The chain carries TRBV7-9 and TRBJ2-3, with a possible D match to TRBD1 (5 bases). V dropped 1 base and J dropped 4 bases, with 9 bases sitting between them. Germline CDR1 is SEHNR and CDR2 is FQNEAQ (reference sequence). This CDR3 comprises 14 residues. Here the CDR3 reads CASSLGRVPDTQYF. The CDR3 nucleotides are TGTGCCAGCAGCTTAGGCAGGGTCCCAGATACGCAGTATTTT.

The chain has TRBV12-5 and TRBJ2-7; 8 nucleotides agree with TRBD1. The CDR3 loop spans 15 amino acids. V shed 2 bases and J 2 bases; nucleotides not matched to a gene: 5. CDR1 and CDR2 (germline): LGHNT, FRNRAP. The CDR3 here is CASGLIRDRPYEQYF. The CDR3 coding sequence is TGTGCTAGTGGTTTGATACGGGACAGGCCCTACGAGCAGTACTTC.

This clone turned up a few times. This chain connects TRBV6-6 to TRBJ1-2; 8 positions match TRBD1. Per the germline V gene, CDR1 is MNHNY and CDR2 is SVGAGI (reference sequence). V was clipped by 6 bases and J by 0 bases; unmatched bases: 6. The CDR3 sequence is 15 residues long. The CDR3 DNA follows: TGTGCCAGCAGCCCTGGACAGGGCTCTAACTATGGCTACACCTTC. Protein sequence: CASSPGQGSNYGYTF.

The genes are TRBV6-5 and TRBJ2-7; TRBD1 is a possible D gene (7 bases). Germline assignment: CDR1 MNHEY and CDR2 SVGAGI. The CDR3 contains 15 residues. The V end was cut by 7 bases, the J end by 5 bases, with 21 bases between. The CDR3 spells CASTPRDRGSHEQYF. CDR3 bases: TGTGCCAGCACCCCGCGGGACAGAGGGTCCCACGAGCAGTACTTC.

J is TRBJ2-7 and V is TRBV30; D is unresolved. The germline V gene encodes CDR1 GTSNPN and CDR2 SVGIG (reference sequence). The CDR3 covers 11 residues. Deletions cut 2 bases from V and 3 bases from J, with 5 bases between. CDR3 bases: TGTGCCTGGAGTAAGGACTACGAGCAGTACTTC. It yields the protein CAWSKDYEQYF.

The rearrangement uses TRBV6-6 and TRBJ2-6; TRBD2 might be the D (7 bases). V was clipped by 5 bases and J by 4 bases, with 15 bases between them. Per the germline V gene, CDR1 is MNHNY and CDR2 is SVGAGI (reference sequence). This CDR3 contains 16 residues. The CDR3 is CASSPGGGEGANVLTF. CDR3 sequence (DNA): TGTGCCAGCAGTCCCGGAGGGGGGGAAGGGGCCAACGTCCTGACTTTC.

The chain links TRBV9 to TRBJ2-7, with TRBD1 matching 9 bases. Germline-derived CDR1 and CDR2 are SGDLS and YYNGEE. Trimming cost V 0 bases and J 0 bases; bases outside gene matches: 7. The CDR3 is 17 residues long. The CDR3 protein is CASSVAGTGLPSYEQYF. The CDR3 DNA reads as TGTGCCAGCAGCGTAGCGGGGACAGGGCTTCCCTCCTACGAGCAGTACTTC.

This chain links TRBV5-1 with TRBJ2-7; 12 nucleotides match TRBD2. Germline V gene lookup returns CDR1 SGHRS and CDR2 YFSETQ. The CDR3 is made up of 15 amino acids. V gave up 0 bases and J gave up 6 bases; unmatched junction bases: 4. The CDR3 DNA reads as TGCGCCAGCAGCTTGGGGTCTAGCGGGGGGGCCGAGCAGTACTTC. Its protein product is CASSLGSSGGAEQYF.

In this sample, this clone turned up once. The chain links TRBV30 to TRBJ2-7, with TRBD1 identical over 9 bases. V was pared by 4 bases and J by 5 bases, with 3 bases of the junction left unmatched. Germline values: CDR1 GTSNPN, CDR2 SVGIG (reference sequence). The CDR3 runs to 12 residues. Here the CDR3 reads CAWKTGGHEQYF. For the CDR3, the DNA is TGTGCCTGGAAAACAGGGGGCCACGAGCAGTACTTC. Looking up the rest from reference TRBV30 and TRBJ2-7 gives the full variable domain: SQTIHQWPATLVQPVGSPLSLECTVEGTSNPNLYWYRQAAGRGLQLLFYSVGIGQISSEVPQNLSASRPQDRQFILSSKKLLLSDSGFYLCAWKTGGHEQYFGPGTRLTVT.

J is TRBJ2-7 and V is TRBV4-1, with D tentatively TRBD1 (6 bases). The germline gives CDR1 MGHRA, CDR2 YSYEKL. The V end lost 3 bases, the J end lost 3 bases, and 15 bases lay between the germline ends. The CDR3 covers 15 residues. CDR3 in amino acids: CASSQTQGQSYEQYF. Here the CDR3 DNA reads TGCGCCAGCAGCCAGACTCAAGGACAGAGCTACGAGCAGTACTTC.

The CDR3 DNA reads as TGCGCCAGCAGCTTGGCACAGGGGAGGAATTCACCCCTCCACTTT. Amino acids: CASSLAQGRNSPLHF. The rearrangement links TRBV5-1 to TRBJ1-6; 7 bases map to TRBD1. Germline values: CDR1 SGHRS, CDR2 YFSETQ. V lost 0 bases, J lost 7 bases, and 4 bases stayed unmatched. The CDR3 is 15 amino acids.

The chain joins TRBV6-6 to TRBJ2-7, with TRBD1 as a possible D gene (5 bases). Trimming stripped 2 bases from V and 5 bases from J, with 10 bases between. Germline lookup yields CDR1 MNHNY and CDR2 SVGAGI (reference sequence). This CDR3 has 13 amino acids. This CDR3 reads CASSYRTPHEQYF. CDR3 DNA sequence: TGTGCCAGCAGTTACCGGACACCCCACGAGCAGTACTTC.

V usage is TRBV27 and J usage is TRBJ2-5; D is undetermined. The CDR3 extends over 13 amino acids. Germline CDR1 reads MNHEY; CDR2 reads SMNVEV (reference sequence). The V gene lost 2 bases and the J gene lost 5 bases, with 9 bases spanning the gap. The CDR3 bases are TGTGCCAGCAGTTTACAAGATGCGGAGACCCAGTACTTC. As protein: CASSLQDAETQYF.

Concerning this clone itself: The CDR3 does not end in the conserved phenylalanine or tryptophan, so this is likely a read error. It is unclear where the CDR3 begins or ends on the DNA, so no DNA is shown, and the CDR3 is as TCRdb lists it. This chain joins TRBV6-1 and TRBJ2-3. Germline CDR1 MNHNS, CDR2 SASEGT. Including both end residues, the CDR3 is 12 amino acids long. The CDR3 sequence: CASSAGTSPVSI.

The rearrangement uses TRBV6-6 and TRBJ1-1, with TRBD1 as a possible D gene (6 bases). Germline values: CDR1 MNHNY, CDR2 SVGAGI (reference sequence). V was cut by 0 bases and J by 7 bases, with 18 bases left in between. The CDR3 loop spans 16 amino acids. The CDR3 is CASSYSKAGGGHEAFF. In nucleotides, the CDR3 is TGTGCCAGCAGTTACTCGAAGGCCGGGGGCGGCCATGAAGCTTTCTTT.

This clone appeared a single time. Written as DNA, the CDR3 is TGCGCCAGCAGCTTAAACTATCATCATGAGCAGTTCTTC. Its protein is CASSLNYHHEQFF. The chain has TRBV5-1 and TRBJ2-1, with D uncertain. Germline V lookup: CDR1 SGHRS, CDR2 YFSETQ. Trimming removed 2 bases from V and 8 bases from J, with 11 bases in between. The CDR3 is 13 amino acids.